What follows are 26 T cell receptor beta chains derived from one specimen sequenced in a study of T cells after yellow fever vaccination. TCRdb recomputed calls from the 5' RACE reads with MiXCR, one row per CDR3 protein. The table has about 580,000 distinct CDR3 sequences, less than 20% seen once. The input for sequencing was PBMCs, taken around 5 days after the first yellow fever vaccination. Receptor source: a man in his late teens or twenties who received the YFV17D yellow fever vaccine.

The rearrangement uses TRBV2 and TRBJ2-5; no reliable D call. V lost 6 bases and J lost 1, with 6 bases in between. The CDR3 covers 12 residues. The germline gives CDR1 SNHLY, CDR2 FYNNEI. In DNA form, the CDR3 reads TGTGCCAGCAGAACGTCCCAAGAGACCCAGTACTTC. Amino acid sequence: CASRTSQETQYF. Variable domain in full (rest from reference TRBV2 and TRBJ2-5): EPEVTQTPSHQVTQMGQEVILRCVPISNHLYFYWYRQILGQKVEFLVSFYNNEISEKSEIFDDQFSVERPDGSNFTLKIRSTKLEDSAMYFCASRTSQETQYFGPGTRLLVL.

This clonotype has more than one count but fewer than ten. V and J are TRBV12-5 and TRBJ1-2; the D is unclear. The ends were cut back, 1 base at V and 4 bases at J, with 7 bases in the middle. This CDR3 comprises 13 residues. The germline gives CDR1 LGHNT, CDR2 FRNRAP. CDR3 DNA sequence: TGTGCTAGTGGTTTGGCGGGGATCTATGGCTACACCTTC. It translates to CASGLAGIYGYTF.

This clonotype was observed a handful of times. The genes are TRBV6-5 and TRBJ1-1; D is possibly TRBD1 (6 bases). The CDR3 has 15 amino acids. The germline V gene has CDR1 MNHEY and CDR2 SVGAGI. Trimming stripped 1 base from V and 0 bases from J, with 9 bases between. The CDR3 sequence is CASSYFGQLNTEAFF. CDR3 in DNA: TGTGCCAGCAGTTACTTCGGACAGCTGAACACTGAAGCTTTCTTT.

The CDR3 reads CASSPPPVGARELNTEAFF. The CDR3 DNA follows: TGTGCCAGTAGTCCCCCTCCGGTCGGAGCGAGGGAACTAAACACTGAAGCTTTCTTT. This chain connects TRBV19 to TRBJ1-1; D is unclear. Per the germline V gene, CDR1 is LNHDA and CDR2 is SQIVND (reference sequence). V lost 5 bases and J lost 2, with 27 bases in between. The CDR3 is made up of 19 amino acids.

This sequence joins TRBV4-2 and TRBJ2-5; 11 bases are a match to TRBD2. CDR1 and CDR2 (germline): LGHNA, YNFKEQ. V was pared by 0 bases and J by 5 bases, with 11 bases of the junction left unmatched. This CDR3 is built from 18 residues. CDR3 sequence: CASSQDNLAGGQGETQYF. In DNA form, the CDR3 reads TGTGCCAGCAGCCAAGATAACCTAGCGGGGGGCCAGGGGGAGACCCAGTACTTC.

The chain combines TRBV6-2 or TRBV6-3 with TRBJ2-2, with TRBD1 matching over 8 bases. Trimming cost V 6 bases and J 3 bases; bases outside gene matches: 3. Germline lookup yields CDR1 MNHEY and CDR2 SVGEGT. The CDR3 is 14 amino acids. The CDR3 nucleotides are TGTGCCAGCAGGCCACAGGGGGACACCGGGGAGCTGTTTTTT. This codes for CASRPQGDTGELFF.

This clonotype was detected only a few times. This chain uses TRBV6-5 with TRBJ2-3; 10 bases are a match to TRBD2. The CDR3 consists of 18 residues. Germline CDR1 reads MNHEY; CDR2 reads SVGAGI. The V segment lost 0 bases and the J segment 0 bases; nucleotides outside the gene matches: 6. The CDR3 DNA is TGTGCCAGCAGTTACTCGGCTAGCGGGGGAGGGAGCACAGATACGCAGTATTTT. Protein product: CASSYSASGGGSTDTQYF.

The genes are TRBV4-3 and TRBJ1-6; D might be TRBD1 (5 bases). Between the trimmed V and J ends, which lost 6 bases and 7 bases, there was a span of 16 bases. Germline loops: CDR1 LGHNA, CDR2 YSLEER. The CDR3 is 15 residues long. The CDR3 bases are TGCGCCAGCAGTCGCGAGGGGCGGTTAAATTCACCCCTCCACTTT. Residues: CASSREGRLNSPLHF.

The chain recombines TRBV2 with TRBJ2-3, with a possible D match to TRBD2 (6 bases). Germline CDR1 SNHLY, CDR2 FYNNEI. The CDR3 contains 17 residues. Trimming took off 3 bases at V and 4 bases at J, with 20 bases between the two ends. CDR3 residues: CASSDRDFYLTPDTQYF. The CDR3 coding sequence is TGTGCCAGCAGTGATCGGGACTTCTACCTCACCCCAGATACGCAGTATTTT.

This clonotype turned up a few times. Here the CDR3 reads CATLDTAGGYTF. DNA for the CDR3: TGCGCCACCCTAGACACCGCGGGAGGCTACACCTTC. The chain carries TRBV5-1 and TRBJ1-2, with D unclear. Germline-derived CDR1 and CDR2 are SGHRS and YFSETQ. The CDR3 has 12 amino acids. V lost 9 bases and J lost 8, with 17 bases in between.

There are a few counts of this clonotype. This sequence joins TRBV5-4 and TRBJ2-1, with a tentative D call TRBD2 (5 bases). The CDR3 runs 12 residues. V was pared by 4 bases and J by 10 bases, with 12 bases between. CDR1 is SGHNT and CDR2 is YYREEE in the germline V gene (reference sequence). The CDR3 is CASSIRDLEQFF. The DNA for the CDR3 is TGTGCCAGCAGCATCCGGGATCTAGAGCAGTTCTTC.

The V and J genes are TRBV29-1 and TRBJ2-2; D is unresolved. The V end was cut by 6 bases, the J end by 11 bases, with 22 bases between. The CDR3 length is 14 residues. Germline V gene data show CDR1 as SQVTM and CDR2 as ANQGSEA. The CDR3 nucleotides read TGCAGCGTGGCCCCAGACACCTCTCTCGGCGAGCTGTTTTTT. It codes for CSVAPDTSLGELFF.

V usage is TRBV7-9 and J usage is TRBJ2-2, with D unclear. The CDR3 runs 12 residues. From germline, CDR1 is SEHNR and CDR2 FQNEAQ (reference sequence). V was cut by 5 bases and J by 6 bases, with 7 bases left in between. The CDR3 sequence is CASSISPGELFF. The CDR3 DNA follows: TGTGCCAGCAGCATTAGCCCCGGGGAGCTGTTTTTT.

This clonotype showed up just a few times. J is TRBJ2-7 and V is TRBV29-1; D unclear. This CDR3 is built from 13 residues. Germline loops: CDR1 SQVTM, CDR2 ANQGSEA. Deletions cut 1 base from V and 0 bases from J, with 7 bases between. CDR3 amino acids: CSVEGTRSYEQYF. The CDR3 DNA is TGCAGCGTTGAAGGGACCCGCTCCTACGAGCAGTACTTC.

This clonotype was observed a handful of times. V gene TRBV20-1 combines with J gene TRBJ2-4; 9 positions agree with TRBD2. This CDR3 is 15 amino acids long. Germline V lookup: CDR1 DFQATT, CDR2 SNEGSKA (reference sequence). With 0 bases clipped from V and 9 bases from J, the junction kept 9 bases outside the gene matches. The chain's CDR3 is CSARDWGGGASIQYF. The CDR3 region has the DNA TGCAGTGCTAGAGATTGGGGCGGGGGGGCCTCCATTCAGTACTTC.

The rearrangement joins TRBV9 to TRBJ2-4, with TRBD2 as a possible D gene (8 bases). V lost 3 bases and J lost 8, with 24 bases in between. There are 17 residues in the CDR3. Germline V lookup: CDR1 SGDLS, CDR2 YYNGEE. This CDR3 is CASSAGGPRKRGHIQYF. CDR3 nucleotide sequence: TGTGCCAGCAGCGCAGGGGGGCCCAGGAAGCGGGGGCACATTCAGTACTTC.

This CDR3 reads CASSPPRLAGITDTQYF. The CDR3 DNA reads TGTGCCAGCAGCCCCCCGAGACTAGCGGGGATCACAGATACGCAGTATTTT. The chain has TRBV7-9 and TRBJ2-3; the match to TRBD2 covers 11 bases. There are 17 residues in the CDR3. The ends lost 5 bases at V and 2 bases at J; junction bases unmatched: 9. In germline, CDR1 is SEHNR, CDR2 FQNEAQ (reference sequence).

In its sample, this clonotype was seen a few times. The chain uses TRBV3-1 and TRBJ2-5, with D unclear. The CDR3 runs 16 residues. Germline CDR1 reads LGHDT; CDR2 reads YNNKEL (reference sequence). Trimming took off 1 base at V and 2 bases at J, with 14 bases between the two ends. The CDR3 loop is CASSQVGLVPQETQYF. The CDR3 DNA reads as TGTGCCAGCAGCCAAGTTGGGCTGGTACCACAAGAGACCCAGTACTTC.

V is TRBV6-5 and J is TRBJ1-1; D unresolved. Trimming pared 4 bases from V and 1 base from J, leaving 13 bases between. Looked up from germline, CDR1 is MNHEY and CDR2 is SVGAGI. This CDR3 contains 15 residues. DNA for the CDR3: TGTGCCAGCAGTTTTTGGGCCGGACGGAACACTGAAGCTTTCTTT. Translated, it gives CASSFWAGRNTEAFF.

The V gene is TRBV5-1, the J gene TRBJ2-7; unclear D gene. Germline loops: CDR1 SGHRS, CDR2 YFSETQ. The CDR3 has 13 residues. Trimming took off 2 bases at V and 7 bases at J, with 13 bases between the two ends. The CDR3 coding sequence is TGCGCCAGCAGCTTATCGGTGTCGGTAGAGCAGTACTTC. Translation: CASSLSVSVEQYF.

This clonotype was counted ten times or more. CDR3 sequence: CASSLLSGTYEKLFF. Here the CDR3 DNA reads TGTGCCAGCAGCTTACTGTCCGGGACCTATGAAAAACTGTTTTTT. The J gene is TRBJ1-4, the V gene TRBV11-2, with D perhaps matching TRBD1 (5 bases). CDR1 is SGHAT, CDR2 FQNNGV, per germline. The V and J ends lost 2 bases and 6 bases respectively, with 13 bases between them. The CDR3 is made up of 15 amino acids.

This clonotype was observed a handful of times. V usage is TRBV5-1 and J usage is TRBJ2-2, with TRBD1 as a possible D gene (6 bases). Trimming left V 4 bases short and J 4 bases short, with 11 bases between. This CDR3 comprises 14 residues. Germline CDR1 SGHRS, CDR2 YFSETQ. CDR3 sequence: CASSNGQITGELFF. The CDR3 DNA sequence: TGCGCCAGCAGCAATGGACAGATCACCGGGGAGCTGTTTTTT.

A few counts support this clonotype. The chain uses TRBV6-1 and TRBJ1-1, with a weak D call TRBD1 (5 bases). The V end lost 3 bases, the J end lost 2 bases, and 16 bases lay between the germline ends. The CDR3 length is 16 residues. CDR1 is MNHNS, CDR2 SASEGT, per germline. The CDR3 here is CASSDWGDSLNTEAFF. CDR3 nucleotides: TGTGCCAGCAGTGACTGGGGGGACTCCCTTAACACTGAAGCTTTCTTT.

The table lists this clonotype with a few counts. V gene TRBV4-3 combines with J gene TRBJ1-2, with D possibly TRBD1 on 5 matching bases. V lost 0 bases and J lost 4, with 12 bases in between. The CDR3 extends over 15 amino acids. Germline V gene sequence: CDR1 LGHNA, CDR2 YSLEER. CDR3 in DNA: TGCGCCAGCAGCCAAGATCCGGGGGTGGCCTATGGCTACACCTTC. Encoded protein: CASSQDPGVAYGYTF.

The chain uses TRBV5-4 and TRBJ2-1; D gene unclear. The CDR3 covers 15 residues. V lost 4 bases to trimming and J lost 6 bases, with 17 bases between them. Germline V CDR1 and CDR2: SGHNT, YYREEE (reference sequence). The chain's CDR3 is CASSLDPFESNEQFF. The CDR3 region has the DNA TGTGCCAGCAGCCTAGACCCTTTTGAGAGCAATGAGCAGTTCTTC.

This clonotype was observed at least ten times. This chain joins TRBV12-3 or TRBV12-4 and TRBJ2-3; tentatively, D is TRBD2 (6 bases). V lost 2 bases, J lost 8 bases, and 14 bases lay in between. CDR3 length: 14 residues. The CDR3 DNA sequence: TGTGCCAGCAGTTTATCGGTGGGCGGGGTTACGCAGTATTTT. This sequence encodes CASSLSVGGVTQYF.